The 10 T cell receptor beta chains reported below all come from one sample, sequenced in a study of blood T cell repertoires in COVID-19. Assay used: immunoSEQ multiplex PCR; TCRdb lists only in-frame clones, some missing. This table holds some 200,000 clones, under 90% found once. The material sequenced was peripheral blood. These receptor sequences come from a man older than 75 with acute or convalescent COVID-19.

The chain has TRBV13 and TRBJ1-6, with D tentatively TRBD1 (6 bases). Trimming pared 6 bases from V and 0 bases from J, leaving 12 bases between. The CDR3 length is 16 residues. Germline V CDR1 and CDR2: PRHDT, FYEKMQ (reference sequence). CDR3: CASRLQGSSYNSPLHF. The CDR3 region has the DNA TGTGCCAGCAGACTTCAGGGGAGCTCCTATAATTCACCCCTCCACTTT.

The CDR3 DNA is TGCAGTGCTAGTCTTGGGGGCGAGAAGACCCAGTACTTC. Its translation: CSASLGGEKTQYF. This chain links TRBV20-1 with TRBJ2-5; weak D call: TRBD1 (6 bases). V lost 3 bases and J 6 bases, leaving 14 bases between the germline ends. Germline CDR1 is DFQATT and CDR2 is SNEGSKA (reference sequence). The CDR3 consists of 13 residues.

This clone was seen a handful of times. The V and J genes are TRBV4-2 and TRBJ2-1; 9 nucleotides line up with TRBD2. V lost 0 bases, J lost 9 bases, and 3 bases stayed unmatched. The CDR3 length is 14 residues. Germline values: CDR1 LGHNA, CDR2 YNFKEQ. The CDR3 spells CASSQDGTSIEQFF. CDR3 bases: TGTGCCAGCAGCCAAGATGGGACTAGCATTGAGCAGTTCTTC.

A note on this clone: Other nucleotide sequences in the sample specify the same CDR3. The chain links TRBV9 to TRBJ2-7; 8 nucleotides line up with TRBD1. With 1 base clipped from V and 1 base from J, the junction kept 1 base outside the gene matches. The CDR3 is 14 residues long. CDR1 SGDLS and CDR2 YYNGEE come from the germline V gene. The CDR3 is CASSVTGGSYEQYF. CDR3 sequence (DNA): TGTGCCAGCAGCGTAACAGGGGGTTCCTACGAGCAGTACTTC. Full variable domain (remainder filled in from reference TRBV9 and TRBJ2-7): DSGVTQTPKHLITATGQRVTLRCSPRSGDLSVYWYQQSLDQGLQFLIQYYNGEERAKGNILERFSAQQFPDLHSELNLSSLELGDSALYFCASSVTGGSYEQYFGPGTRLTVT.

V usage is TRBV29-1 and J usage is TRBJ2-3, with D possibly matching TRBD1 (6 bases). Trimming left V 3 bases short and J 4 bases short, with 14 bases between. The CDR3 length is 14 residues. Germline V gene data show CDR1 as SQVTM and CDR2 as ANQGSEA. CDR3 region: CSVDLEGVADTQYF. The CDR3 DNA reads TGCAGCGTTGATCTCGAGGGGGTGGCAGATACGCAGTATTTT.

As DNA, the CDR3 is TGTGCCAGCAGTACCAGGGGGACCAATAACTATGGCTACACCTTC. Translating it yields CASSTRGTNNYGYTF. The chain employs TRBV7-9 and TRBJ1-2; 7 nucleotides line up with TRBD1. Trimming removed 6 bases from V and 1 base from J; junction bases left unmatched: 8. The V gene's germline CDR1 is SEHNR and CDR2 FQNEAQ (reference sequence). This CDR3 is 15 amino acids long.

The chain has TRBV5-1 and TRBJ2-1; a weak D match, TRBD2 (6 bases). Germline CDR1 SGHRS, CDR2 YFSETQ. The V end lost 4 bases, the J end lost 9 bases, and 14 bases lay between the germline ends. CDR3 length: 13 amino acids. The CDR3 coding sequence is TGCGCCAGCAGCCCGAGACTAGGCCGTGAGCAGTTCTTC. This codes for CASSPRLGREQFF.

The chain recombines TRBV5-1 with TRBJ1-2; D is uncertain. V was shortened by 3 bases and J by 0 bases, with 6 bases between the two germline ends. Germline values: CDR1 SGHRS, CDR2 YFSETQ. CDR3 length: 13 residues. The DNA for the CDR3 is TGCGCCAGCAGCTCGTCGGCTAACTATGGCTACACCTTC. As protein: CASSSSANYGYTF.

The chain carries TRBV7-2 and TRBJ2-1; possibly TRBD2 for D (5 bases). Germline assignment: CDR1 SGHTA and CDR2 FQGNSA. CDR3 length: 14 residues. V was shortened by 5 bases and J by 4 bases, with 12 bases between the two germline ends. CDR3 amino acids: CASSPLGVYNEQFF. DNA of the CDR3: TGTGCCAGCAGCCCACTCGGGGTTTACAATGAGCAGTTCTTC.

This clone was seen a few times. This chain connects TRBV7-9 to TRBJ2-7, with D perhaps matching TRBD2 (6 bases). This CDR3 has 15 residues. Deletions cut 5 bases from V and 0 bases from J, with 14 bases between. In germline, CDR1 is SEHNR, CDR2 FQNEAQ (reference sequence). Here the CDR3 reads CASSPLTSLSYEQYF. CDR3 nucleotide sequence: TGTGCCAGCAGCCCTCTCACTAGCCTCTCCTACGAGCAGTACTTC.